This T cell receptor (beta chain) is from a study of beta chain features in type 1 diabetes. TCRB transcripts that were expressed got sequenced, as all of the isolated RNA had been reverse transcribed. Sequencing was performed with immunoSEQ multiplex PCR; in TCRdb, only in-frame clones are kept and a portion is missing. The sample carries more than 250,000 clones, 13% to 15% recorded once. This clone turned up a few times. Its antigen is as yet unknown. General study findings and limits: It was not settled here whether HLA type affects TCRB rearrangement. Moderate yet significant TCRB CDR3 shortening was seen in Type 1 diabetes patients in all four CD4+ subsets. When VDJ junctions were examined, type 1 diabetes patients showed fewer insertions and more deletions.

All of the sorted populations showed purity greater than 95%. In germline, CDR1 is MGHDK, CDR2 SYGVNS. The CDR3 spans 17 residues. Unmatched junction bases numbered 5, after V lost 1 base and J lost 0 bases. Sequencing used naive CD4+ T cells from blood. The TCR was taken from a man aged 30 to 45 with type 1 diabetes. J is TRBJ1-1 and V is TRBV25-1, with 10 bases identical to TRBD1. CDR3: CASSESAGQGLNTEAFF. CDR3 DNA sequence: TGTGCCAGCAGTGAATCTGCGGGACAGGGGTTGAACACTGAAGCTTTCTTT.